One sample yielded the 27 T cell receptor beta chains listed below, sequenced in a study of Ad26.COV2.S vaccination and SARS-CoV-2 variants. Noted treatment: around 19 received Ad26.COV2.S at low or high dose, single or two shots; roughly five received placebo; per-sample allocation not given. Day 63 after the first injection of vaccine or placebo was the sampling time. The assay was immunoSEQ multiplex PCR, and TCRdb's table has in-frame clones only and misses some. In the table there are around 400,000 clones, 89% of which are singletons. This specimen consisted of peripheral blood, obtained in a trial of Ad26.COV2.S vaccine versus placebo. The receptors stem from a person between 18 and 60 years old who received the Ad26.COV2.S COVID-19 vaccine or a placebo.

This clone was observed a single time. V gene TRBV4-1 combines with J gene TRBJ1-3, with a tentative D call TRBD1 (5 bases). The CDR3 spans 15 residues. Germline lookup yields CDR1 MGHRA and CDR2 YSYEKL. With 0 bases removed from V and 0 bases from J, the gap between germline ends came to 6 bases. The CDR3 sequence is CASSQETVSGNTIYF. CDR3 coding DNA: TGCGCCAGCAGCCAAGAGACAGTCTCTGGAAACACCATATATTTT.

The chain couples TRBV30 to TRBJ1-2; D unresolved. The V end was cut by 2 bases, the J end by 3 bases, with 7 bases between. Germline-derived CDR1 and CDR2 are GTSNPN and SVGIG (reference sequence). The CDR3 extends over 12 amino acids. The CDR3 sequence is CAWSSIDYGYTF. The CDR3, as DNA: TGTGCCTGGAGTAGCATCGACTATGGCTACACCTTC.

The gene calls are TRBV19 and TRBJ2-5; D is unresolved. Looked up from germline, CDR1 is LNHDA and CDR2 is SQIVND (reference sequence). The CDR3 length is 13 residues. V was clipped by 3 bases and J by 6 bases, with 11 bases between them. In DNA, the CDR3 is TGTGCCAGTAGTATTTCGCCCGCCCAGACCCAGTACTTC. Its protein is CASSISPAQTQYF.

In DNA, the CDR3 is TGTGCCAGCACCTCGACCGAAGCGGGACCCACAGATACGCAGTATTTT. As protein: CASTSTEAGPTDTQYF. The chain carries TRBV11-3 and TRBJ2-3; 7 bases fit TRBD2. The CDR3 spans 16 residues. Trimming removed 7 bases from V and 2 bases from J; junction bases left unmatched: 12. The germline V gene encodes CDR1 SGHNT and CDR2 YENEEA.

The genes are TRBV30 and TRBJ2-3; 7 nucleotides agree with TRBD2. Germline assignment: CDR1 GTSNPN and CDR2 SVGIG (reference sequence). The CDR3 consists of 12 residues. The V gene end was trimmed by 1 base and the J gene end by 9 bases; junction bases not matched to a gene: 4. The CDR3 DNA reads TGTGCCTGGAGTGGCCAGGGAGGGACGCAGTATTTT. It codes for CAWSGQGGTQYF.

The chain is built from TRBV7-8 and TRBJ2-7; 9 positions match TRBD1. With V trimmed by 5 bases and J by 4 bases, 9 bases remained unmatched. Per germline, CDR1 SGHVS and CDR2 FQNEAQ. This CDR3 is 15 amino acids long. CDR3 loop: CASSEGTGTFYEQYF. The DNA for the CDR3 is TGTGCCAGCAGCGAAGGGACAGGGACCTTTTACGAGCAGTACTTC.

This rearrangement joins TRBV2 to TRBJ1-2, with 10 nucleotides matching TRBD1. V was pared by 4 bases and J by 7 bases, with 3 bases of the junction left unmatched. Germline CDR1 reads SNHLY; CDR2 reads FYNNEI. The CDR3 is 13 amino acids. The CDR3 loop reads CASSAGQGFGYTF. The CDR3 DNA is TGTGCCAGCAGTGCGGGACAGGGGTTTGGCTACACCTTC. Complete variable domain (other parts from reference TRBV2 and TRBJ1-2): EPEVTQTPSHQVTQMGQEVILRCVPISNHLYFYWYRQILGQKVEFLVSFYNNEISEKSEIFDDQFSVERPDGSNFTLKIRSTKLEDSAMYFCASSAGQGFGYTFGSGTRLTVV.

This chain joins TRBV5-1 and TRBJ1-3; TRBD1 might be the D (5 bases). V lost 0 bases and J lost 0, with 10 bases in between. This CDR3 contains 16 residues. CDR1 is SGHRS and CDR2 is YFSETQ in the germline V gene. In DNA, the CDR3 is TGCGCCAGCAGCTTGGCCGAACAGGTCTCTGGAAACACCATATATTTT. As protein: CASSLAEQVSGNTIYF.

The V call is TRBV24-1, the J call TRBJ2-1, with D perhaps TRBD2 (5 bases). The CDR3 runs to 12 residues. Germline values: CDR1 KGHDR, CDR2 SFDVKD. V shed 1 base and J shed 15 bases, with 12 bases lying between them. This CDR3 reads CATSDLGGAWFF. CDR3 DNA sequence: TGTGCCACCAGTGATTTAGGAGGCGCGTGGTTCTTC.

This clone was found once. The genes are TRBV6-2 or TRBV6-3 and TRBJ2-2, with D tentatively TRBD1 or TRBD2 (5 bases each). Trimming removed 5 bases at V and 7 bases at J, with 14 bases between. CDR1 is MNHEY, CDR2 SVGEGT, per germline. The CDR3 has 14 amino acids. CDR3: CASSGDLVVGELFF. CDR3 bases: TGTGCCAGCAGTGGGGACCTTGTCGTCGGGGAGCTGTTTTTT.

The V gene is TRBV9, the J gene TRBJ2-1; 12 bases align to TRBD2. CDR3 length: 19 amino acids. The ends lost 4 bases at V and 0 bases at J; junction bases unmatched: 11. Germline values: CDR1 SGDLS, CDR2 YYNGEE. The CDR3 region is CASSLPGLAGDLSYNEQFF. For the CDR3, the DNA is TGTGCCAGCAGCCTCCCGGGACTAGCGGGCGACCTCTCCTACAATGAGCAGTTCTTC.

The chain employs TRBV28 and TRBJ1-2; no clear D gene. V gave up 2 bases and J gave up 3 bases, with 16 bases separating them. Germline V gives CDR1 MDHEN, CDR2 SYDVKM. The CDR3 runs 16 residues. The CDR3 sequence is CASSLPPQYSDYGYTF. The CDR3 nucleotides are TGTGCCAGCAGTTTACCCCCACAGTATTCGGACTATGGCTACACCTTC.

The rearrangement links TRBV5-1 to TRBJ2-1, with TRBD1 matching over 7 bases. Trimming took 3 bases from V and 11 from J; bases not matched to a gene: 5. The CDR3 extends over 12 amino acids. Germline V CDR1 and CDR2: SGHRS, YFSETQ. Here the CDR3 DNA reads TGCGCCAGCAGCTCCCCGGGACAGCAGCAGTTCTTC. Translation: CASSSPGQQQFF. The complete variable domain, with remaining parts taken from reference TRBV5-1 and TRBJ2-1, reads KAGVTQTPRYLIKTRGQQVTLSCSPISGHRSVSWYQQTPGQGLQFLFEYFSETQRNKGNFPGRFSGRQFSNSRSEMNVSTLELGDSALYLCASSSPGQQQFFGPGTRLTVL.

The rearrangement joins TRBV7-8 to TRBJ1-6; D gene uncertain. Trimming removed 1 base from V and 10 bases from J, with 14 bases in between. This CDR3 has 15 amino acids. CDR1 and CDR2 (germline): SGHVS, FQNEAQ. This CDR3 is CASSLGFLGLSPLHF. Written as DNA, the CDR3 is TGTGCCAGCAGCTTAGGATTTCTTGGTTTGTCACCCCTCCACTTT.

The rearrangement uses TRBV6-5 and TRBJ2-2; the D call may be TRBD1 or TRBD2 (5 bases each). Trimming cost V 0 bases and J 4 bases, with 9 bases left between them. This CDR3 is 15 amino acids long. The germline V gene encodes CDR1 MNHEY and CDR2 SVGAGI. The CDR3 protein is CASSYSGVVTGELFF. CDR3 DNA: TGTGCCAGCAGTTACTCGGGGGTGGTCACCGGGGAGCTGTTTTTT.

This clone was counted between two and nine times. The chain recombines TRBV14 with TRBJ2-7; no definite D call. This CDR3 contains 13 residues. Per germline, CDR1 SGHDN and CDR2 FVKESK. Trimming took off 1 base at V and 2 bases at J, with 6 bases between the two ends. DNA of the CDR3: TGTGCCAGCAGCCAAGCGAACACCTACGAGCAGTACTTC. Translated, it gives CASSQANTYEQYF.

The V call is TRBV19, the J call TRBJ2-7, with D unresolved. The CDR3 totals 14 residues. Trimming left V 8 bases short and J 2 bases short, with 16 bases between. Germline assignment: CDR1 LNHDA and CDR2 SQIVND (reference sequence). CDR3 coding DNA: TGTGCCAGTTCCGCTGGGCAAGCCACCTACGAGCAGTACTTC. It is translated as CASSAGQATYEQYF. The full variable domain, its missing parts supplied by reference TRBV19 and TRBJ2-7, is DGGITQSPKYLFRKEGQNVTLSCEQNLNHDAMYWYRQDPGQGLRLIYYSQIVNDFQKGDIAEGYSVSREKKESFPLTVTSAQKNPTAFYLCASSAGQATYEQYFGPGTRLTVT.

This chain uses TRBV5-1 with TRBJ1-1, with D unresolved. The V and J ends lost 4 bases and 6 bases respectively, with 22 bases between them. The CDR3 is made up of 16 amino acids. Germline V gives CDR1 SGHRS, CDR2 YFSETQ. Here the CDR3 DNA reads TGCGCCAGCAGCCCTCATCGTTCCGGGGATCGGGCTGAAGCTTTCTTT. Encoded protein: CASSPHRSGDRAEAFF.

The gene calls are TRBV5-8 and TRBJ2-1; D possibly corresponds to TRBD1 (6 bases). V lost 0 bases and J 2 bases, leaving 9 bases between the germline ends. The CDR3 length is 15 residues. Germline CDR1 reads SGHTS; CDR2 reads YDEGEE. This CDR3 is CASSLGQGTYNEQFF. The CDR3 bases are TGTGCCAGCAGCTTGGGCCAGGGGACCTACAATGAGCAGTTCTTC. Looking up the rest from reference TRBV5-8 and TRBJ2-1 gives the full variable domain: EAGVTQSPTHLIKTRGQQATLRCSPISGHTSVYWYQQALGLGLQFLLWYDEGEERNRGNFPPRFSGRQFPNYSSELNVNALELEDSALYLCASSLGQGTYNEQFFGPGTRLTVL.

The J gene is TRBJ2-3, the V gene TRBV18, with 12 bases matching TRBD2. Germline assignment: CDR1 KGHSH and CDR2 LQKENI. With 4 bases clipped from V and 4 bases from J, the junction kept 3 bases outside the gene matches. The CDR3 spans 15 residues. The CDR3 sequence: CASSRLAGEADTQYF. The CDR3 DNA is TGTGCCAGCTCACGACTAGCGGGAGAGGCAGATACGCAGTATTTT.

V and J are TRBV21-1 and TRBJ2-5; the table gives TRBD1 as D, unverified against the DNA. TRBV21-1 is given as a pseudogene. This CDR3 is 16 amino acids long. This chain's CDR3 is CASSKASPGQEETQYF. In nucleotides, the CDR3 is TGTGCCAGCAGCAAAGCTAGCCCAGGACAGGAAGAGACCCAGTACTTC.

The rearrangement uses TRBV6-5 and TRBJ2-7; the D gene is possibly TRBD1 (6 bases). The CDR3 has 14 residues. The ends were cut back, 6 bases at V and 5 bases at J, with 17 bases in the middle. The germline V gene encodes CDR1 MNHEY and CDR2 SVGAGI. CDR3 nucleotides: TGTGCCAGCAGCCCAACAACAGGGTACCACGAGCAGTACTTC. Translation: CASSPTTGYHEQYF.

The chain couples TRBV25-1 to TRBJ2-4; possibly TRBD2 for D (5 bases). Germline CDR1 and CDR2: MGHDK and SYGVNS. V dropped 3 bases and J dropped 0 bases, with 15 bases sitting between them. The CDR3 is 17 amino acids. CDR3 DNA sequence: TGTGCCAGCAGTGAGGCCCTTGAGCGGAGAGCCAAAAACATTCAGTACTTC. Translated, it gives CASSEALERRAKNIQYF.

This clone was recorded a few times. This rearrangement joins TRBV5-6 to TRBJ2-7; D is perhaps TRBD1 (6 bases). The CDR3 covers 14 residues. CDR1 is SGHDT, CDR2 YYEEEE, per germline. With 2 bases removed from V and 5 bases from J, the gap between germline ends came to 14 bases. The CDR3 region has the DNA TGTGCCAGCAGCTTTGGCAGGGACAACGACGAGCAGTACTTC. Its translation: CASSFGRDNDEQYF. Based on the CDR3 plus reference TRBV5-6 and TRBJ2-7, the full variable domain is DAGVTQSPTHLIKTRGQQVTLRCSPKSGHDTVSWYQQALGQGPQFIFQYYEEEERQRGNFPDRFSGHQFPNYSSELNVNALLLGDSALYLCASSFGRDNDEQYFGPGTRLTVT.

The chain has TRBV6-6 and TRBJ2-2, with 7 bases aligning to TRBD1. Germline V gives CDR1 MNHNY, CDR2 SVGAGI (reference sequence). V lost 5 bases and J lost 0; bases outside the gene matches: 12. This CDR3 is built from 18 residues. For the CDR3, the DNA is TGTGCCAGCAGTCTCCCGCGAACCGGGACAGCGAACACCGGGGAGCTGTTTTTT. It codes for CASSLPRTGTANTGELFF.

This clone was picked up one time. The chain combines TRBV20-1 with TRBJ1-2, with 8 bases matching TRBD1. The CDR3 sequence is 11 residues long. V gave up 5 bases and J gave up 8 bases; unmatched junction bases: 4. Germline V gene sequence: CDR1 DFQATT, CDR2 SNEGSKA (reference sequence). CDR3 sequence (DNA): TGCAGTGCTCTAGACAGGGGAGGCTACACCTTC. Its translation: CSALDRGGYTF.

In its sample, this clone was seen once. DNA of the CDR3: TGTGCCAGCAGTTACTCGACAGGGATGGCGCAGTATTTT. Its protein product is CASSYSTGMAQYF. The chain employs TRBV6-5 and TRBJ2-3; 7 positions agree with TRBD1. The germline V gene has CDR1 MNHEY and CDR2 SVGAGI. V trimming: 0 bases; J trimming: 10 bases; junction bases outside the gene matches: 4. CDR3 length: 13 residues.